Only a few counts were recorded for the clone carrying this T cell receptor beta chain. Over 95% purity was reached by all sorted populations. V dropped 3 bases and J dropped 6; count of bases not matched to a gene: 6. The CDR3 covers 14 residues. CDR1 and CDR2 from the germline V gene are GTSNPN and SVGIG (reference sequence). The data are from a study of beta chain features in type 1 diabetes. Expressed TCRB transcripts were sequenced because the entire RNA isolate underwent reverse transcription. Some clones are missing from TCRdb's copy, which holds only in-frame ones; the method was immunoSEQ multiplex PCR. This sample has around 290,000 clones, with roughly 8% found just once.

Input material: central memory CD4+ T cells from blood. The rearrangement uses TRBV30 and TRBJ2-2; 8 nucleotides match TRBD1. The origin of this receptor is a woman aged 18-29 years in good health. This CDR3 is CAWRRTGQAGELFF. In DNA, the CDR3 is TGTGCCTGGAGACGGACAGGGCAAGCCGGGGAGCTGTTTTTT.